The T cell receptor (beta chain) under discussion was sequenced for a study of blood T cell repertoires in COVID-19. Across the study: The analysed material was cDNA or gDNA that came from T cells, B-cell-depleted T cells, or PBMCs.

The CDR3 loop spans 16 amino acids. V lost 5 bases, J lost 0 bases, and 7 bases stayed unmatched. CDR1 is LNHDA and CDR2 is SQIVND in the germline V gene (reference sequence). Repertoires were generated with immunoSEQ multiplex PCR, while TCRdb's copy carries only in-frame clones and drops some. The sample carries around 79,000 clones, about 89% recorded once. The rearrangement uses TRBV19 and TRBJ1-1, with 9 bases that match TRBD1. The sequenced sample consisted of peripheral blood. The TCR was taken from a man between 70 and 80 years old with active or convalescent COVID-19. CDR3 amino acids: CASSLMDRGVNTEAFF. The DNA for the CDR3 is TGTGCCAGTAGTTTGATGGACAGGGGCGTGAACACTGAAGCTTTCTTT.